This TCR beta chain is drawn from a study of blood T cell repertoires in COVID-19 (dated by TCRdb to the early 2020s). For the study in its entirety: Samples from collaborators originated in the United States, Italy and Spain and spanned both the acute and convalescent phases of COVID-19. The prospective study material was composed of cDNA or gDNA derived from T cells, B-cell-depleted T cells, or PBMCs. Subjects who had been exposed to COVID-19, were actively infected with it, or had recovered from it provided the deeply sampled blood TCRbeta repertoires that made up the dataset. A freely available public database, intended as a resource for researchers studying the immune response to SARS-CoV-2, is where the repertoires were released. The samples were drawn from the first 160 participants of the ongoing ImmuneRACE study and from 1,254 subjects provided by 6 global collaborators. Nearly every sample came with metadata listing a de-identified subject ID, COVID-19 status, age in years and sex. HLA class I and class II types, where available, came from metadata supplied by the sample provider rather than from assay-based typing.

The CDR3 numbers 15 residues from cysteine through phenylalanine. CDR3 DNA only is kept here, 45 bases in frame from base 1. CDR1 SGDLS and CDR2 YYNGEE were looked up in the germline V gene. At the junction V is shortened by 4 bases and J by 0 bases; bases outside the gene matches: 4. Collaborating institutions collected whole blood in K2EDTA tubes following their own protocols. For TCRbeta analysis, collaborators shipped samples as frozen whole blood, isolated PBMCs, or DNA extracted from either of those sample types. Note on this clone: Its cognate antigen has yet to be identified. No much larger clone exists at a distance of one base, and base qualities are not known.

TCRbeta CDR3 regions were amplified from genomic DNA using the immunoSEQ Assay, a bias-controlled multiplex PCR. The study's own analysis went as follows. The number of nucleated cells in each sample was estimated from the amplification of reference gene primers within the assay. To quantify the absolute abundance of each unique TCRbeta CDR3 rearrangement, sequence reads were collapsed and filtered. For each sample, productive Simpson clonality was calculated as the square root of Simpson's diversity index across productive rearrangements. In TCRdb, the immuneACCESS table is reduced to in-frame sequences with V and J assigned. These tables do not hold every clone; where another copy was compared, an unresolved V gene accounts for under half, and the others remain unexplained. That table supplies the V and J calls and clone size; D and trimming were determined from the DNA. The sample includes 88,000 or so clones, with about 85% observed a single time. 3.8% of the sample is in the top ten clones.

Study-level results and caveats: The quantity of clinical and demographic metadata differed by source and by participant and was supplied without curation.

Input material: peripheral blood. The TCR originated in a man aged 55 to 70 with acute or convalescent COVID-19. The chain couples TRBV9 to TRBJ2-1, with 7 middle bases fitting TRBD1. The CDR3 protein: CASSPRTGSYNEQFF. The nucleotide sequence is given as TGTGCCAGCAGCCCTCGGACAGGCTCCTACAATGAGCAGTTCTTC.